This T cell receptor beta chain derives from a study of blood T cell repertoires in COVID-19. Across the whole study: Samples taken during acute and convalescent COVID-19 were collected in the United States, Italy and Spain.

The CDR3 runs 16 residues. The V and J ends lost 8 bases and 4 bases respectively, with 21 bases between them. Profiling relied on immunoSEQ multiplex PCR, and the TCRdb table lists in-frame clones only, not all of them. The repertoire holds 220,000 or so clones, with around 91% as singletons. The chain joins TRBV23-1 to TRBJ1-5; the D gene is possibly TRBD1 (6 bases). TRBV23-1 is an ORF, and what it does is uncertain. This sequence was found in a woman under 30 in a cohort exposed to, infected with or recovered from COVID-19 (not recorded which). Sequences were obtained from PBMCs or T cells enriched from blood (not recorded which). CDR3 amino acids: CASRLRTGYGNQPQHF. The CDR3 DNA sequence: TGCGCCAGCCGACTCCGAACAGGGTACGGAAATCAGCCCCAGCATTTT.